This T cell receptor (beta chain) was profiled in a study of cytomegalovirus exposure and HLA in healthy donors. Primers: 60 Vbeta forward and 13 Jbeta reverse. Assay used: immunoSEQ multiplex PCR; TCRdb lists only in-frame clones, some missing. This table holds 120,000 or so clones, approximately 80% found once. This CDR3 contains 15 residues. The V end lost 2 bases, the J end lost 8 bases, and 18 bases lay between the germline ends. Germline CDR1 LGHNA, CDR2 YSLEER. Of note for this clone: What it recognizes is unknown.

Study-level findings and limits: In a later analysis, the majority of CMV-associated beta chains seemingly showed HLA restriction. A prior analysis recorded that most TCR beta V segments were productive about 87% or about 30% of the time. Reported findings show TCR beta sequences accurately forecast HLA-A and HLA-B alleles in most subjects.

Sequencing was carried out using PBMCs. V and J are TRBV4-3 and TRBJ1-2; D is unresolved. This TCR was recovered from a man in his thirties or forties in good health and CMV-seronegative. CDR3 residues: CASSQRRQPLGGYTF. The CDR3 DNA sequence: TGCGCCAGCAGCCAACGTCGACAACCCTTGGGCGGCTACACCTTC.